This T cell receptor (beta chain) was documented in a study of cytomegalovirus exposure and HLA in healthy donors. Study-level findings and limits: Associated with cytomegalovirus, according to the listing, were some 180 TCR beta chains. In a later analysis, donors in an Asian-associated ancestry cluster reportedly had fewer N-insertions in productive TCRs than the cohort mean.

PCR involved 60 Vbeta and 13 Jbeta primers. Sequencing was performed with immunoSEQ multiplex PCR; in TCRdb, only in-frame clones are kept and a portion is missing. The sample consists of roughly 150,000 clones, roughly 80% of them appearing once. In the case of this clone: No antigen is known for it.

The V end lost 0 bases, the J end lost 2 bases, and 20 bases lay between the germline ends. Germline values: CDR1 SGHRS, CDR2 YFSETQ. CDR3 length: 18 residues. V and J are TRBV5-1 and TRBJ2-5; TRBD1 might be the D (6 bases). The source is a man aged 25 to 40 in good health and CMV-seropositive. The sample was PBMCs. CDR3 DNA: TGCGCCAGCAGCTTGGCCGCAGGGGTGGGCGCACAACAAGAGACCCAGTACTTC. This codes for CASSLAAGVGAQQETQYF. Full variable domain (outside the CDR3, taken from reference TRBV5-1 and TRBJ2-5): KAGVTQTPRYLIKTRGQQVTLSCSPISGHRSVSWYQQTPGQGLQFLFEYFSETQRNKGNFPGRFSGRQFSNSRSEMNVSTLELGDSALYLCASSLAAGVGAQQETQYFGPGTRLLVL.